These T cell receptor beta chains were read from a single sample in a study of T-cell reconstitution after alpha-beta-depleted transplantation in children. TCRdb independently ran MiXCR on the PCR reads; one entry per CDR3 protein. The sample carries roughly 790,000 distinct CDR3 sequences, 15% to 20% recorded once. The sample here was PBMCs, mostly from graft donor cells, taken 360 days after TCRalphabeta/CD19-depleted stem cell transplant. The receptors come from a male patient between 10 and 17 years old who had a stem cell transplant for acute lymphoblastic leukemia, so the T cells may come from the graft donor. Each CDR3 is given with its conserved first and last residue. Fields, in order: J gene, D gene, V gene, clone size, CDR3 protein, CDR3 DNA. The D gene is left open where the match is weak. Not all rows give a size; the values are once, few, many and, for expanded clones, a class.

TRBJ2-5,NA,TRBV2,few,CASSKRLTFQETQYF,TGTGCCAGCTCCAAGAGGCTAACTTTCCAAGAGACCCAGTACTTC
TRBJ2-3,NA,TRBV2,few,CARRPTGQDTQYF,TGTGCCAGGAGACCGACAGGTCAGGATACGCAGTATTTT
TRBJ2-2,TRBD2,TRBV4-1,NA,CASSQAAGWERGTRTDNTGELFF,TGCGCCAGCAGCCAAGCTGCGGGGTGGGAAAGAGGGACTAGGACTGATAACACCGGGGAGCTGTTTTTT
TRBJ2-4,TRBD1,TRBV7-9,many,CASTHGQGGHIQYF,TGTGCCAGCACCCATGGACAGGGCGGGCACATTCAGTACTTC
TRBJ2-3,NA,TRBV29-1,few,CSGDREVNTDTQYF,TGCAGCGGTGACAGGGAGGTTAACACAGATACGCAGTATTTT
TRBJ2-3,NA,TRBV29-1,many,CSVEAFTDTQYF,TGCAGCGTTGAAGCCTTCACAGATACGCAGTATTTT
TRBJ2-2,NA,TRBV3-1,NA,CASSPPRDTGELFF,TGTGCCAGCAGCCCCCCCAGGGACACCGGGGAGCTGTTTTTT
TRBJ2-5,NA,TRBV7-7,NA,CASSLGTDKETQYF,TGTGCCAGCAGCTTAGGGACAGATAAAGAGACCCAGTACTTC
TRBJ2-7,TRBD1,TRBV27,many,CASRDRGWYEQYF,TGTGCCAGCAGAGACAGGGGATGGTACGAGCAGTACTTC
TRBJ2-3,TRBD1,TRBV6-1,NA,CASRTPGQKSTDTQYF,TGTGCCAGCAGGACCCCGGGACAGAAAAGCACAGATACGCAGTATTTT
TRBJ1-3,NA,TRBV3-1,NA,CASSHVPGSTRGNTIYF,TGTGCCAGCAGCCACGTTCCGGGATCCACCAGGGGAAACACCATATATTTT
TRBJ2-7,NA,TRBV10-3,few,CAIRDSHSYEQYF,TGTGCCATCAGGGACAGCCACTCCTACGAGCAGTACTTC
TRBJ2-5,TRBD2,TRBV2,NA,CASSDQREEETQYF,TGTGCCAGCAGTGACCAGCGGGAGGAAGAGACCCAGTACTTC
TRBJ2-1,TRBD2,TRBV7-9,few,CASSSALAGDYNEQFF,TGTGCCAGCAGCTCCGCTCTAGCGGGAGACTACAATGAGCAGTTCTTC
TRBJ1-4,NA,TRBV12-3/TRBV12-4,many,CASSYTPGVANEKLFF,TGTGCCAGCAGTTATACGCCGGGAGTAGCTAATGAAAAACTGTTTTTT
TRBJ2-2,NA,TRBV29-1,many,CSVVANTGELFF,TGCAGCGTTGTGGCGAACACCGGGGAGCTGTTTTTT
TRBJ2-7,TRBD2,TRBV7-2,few,CASTWTSGSYEQYF,TGTGCCAGCACCTGGACTAGCGGGAGCTACGAGCAGTACTTC
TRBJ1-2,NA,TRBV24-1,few,CATTEVKRDYGYTF,TGTGCCACCACGGAAGTAAAGAGAGACTATGGCTACACCTTC
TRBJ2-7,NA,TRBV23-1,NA,CASSQMELGGYEQYF,TGCGCCAGCAGTCAAATGGAATTAGGGGGTTACGAGCAGTACTTC
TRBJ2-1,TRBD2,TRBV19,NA,CASRVAGGPRNEQFF,TGTGCCAGTAGAGTAGCGGGAGGGCCGAGGAATGAGCAGTTCTTC
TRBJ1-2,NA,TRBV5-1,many,CASSLGHTSGYTF,TGCGCCAGCAGTCTAGGTCACACCTCTGGCTACACCTTC
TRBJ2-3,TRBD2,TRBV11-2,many,CASSLTGGRTDTQYF,TGTGCCAGCAGCTTAACGGGAGGACGCACAGATACGCAGTATTTT
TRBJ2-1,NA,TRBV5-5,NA,CASSLMRGLNEQFF,TGTGCCAGCAGCTTGATGCGAGGGCTCAATGAGCAGTTCTTC
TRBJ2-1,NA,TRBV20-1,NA,CSARLSDESSYNEQFF,TGCAGTGCTAGGCTTAGCGACGAGAGCTCCTACAATGAGCAGTTCTTC
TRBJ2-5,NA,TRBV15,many,CATSSRGDETQYF,TGTGCCACCAGCAGCAGGGGTGATGAGACCCAGTACTTC
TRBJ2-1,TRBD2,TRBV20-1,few,CSATPLGGLAGGSNEQFF,TGCAGTGCTACTCCCCTGGGGGGACTAGCGGGAGGGTCCAATGAGCAGTTCTTC
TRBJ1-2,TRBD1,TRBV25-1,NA,CASSDLTGALSGGGYTF,TGTGCCAGCAGTGATCTAACAGGGGCCCTCTCAGGGGGTGGCTACACCTTC
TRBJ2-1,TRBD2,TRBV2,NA,CASRAVRDYNNEQFF,TGTGCCAGCCGCGCCGTCCGGGACTACAACAATGAGCAGTTCTTC
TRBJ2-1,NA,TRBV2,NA,CASEGELERDAEQFF,TGTGCCAGCGAAGGTGAGCTAGAGAGGGATGCCGAGCAGTTCTTC
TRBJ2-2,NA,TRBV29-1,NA,CSVVGARDTGELFF,TGCAGCGTTGTGGGAGCGCGAGACACCGGGGAGCTGTTTTTT
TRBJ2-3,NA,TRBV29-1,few,CSVEGPLDTQYF,TGCAGCGTTGAAGGTCCCCTAGATACGCAGTATTTT
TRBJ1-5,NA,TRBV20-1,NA,CSAGKDPQPQHF,TGCAGTGCTGGAAAAGACCCACAGCCCCAGCATTTT
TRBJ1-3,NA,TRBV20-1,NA,CCARPLKRTAGNTIYF,TGCTGTGCTAGACCCTTAAAACGGACTGCTGGAAACACCATATATTTT
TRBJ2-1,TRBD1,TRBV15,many,CATSRGTGLGNEQFF,TGTGCCACCAGCAGAGGGACAGGGTTGGGCAATGAGCAGTTCTTC
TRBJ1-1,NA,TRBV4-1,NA,CASSQESRKGTEAFF,TGCGCCAGCAGCCAAGAGAGTAGGAAGGGCACTGAAGCTTTCTTT
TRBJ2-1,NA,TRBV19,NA,CASSMTRQGPFNNEQFF,TGTGCCAGTAGTATGACTAGACAGGGACCTTTTAACAATGAGCAGTTCTTC
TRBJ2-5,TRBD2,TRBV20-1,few,CSARTGTSLQETQYF,TGCAGTGCTAGGACCGGGACTAGCCTCCAAGAGACCCAGTACTTC
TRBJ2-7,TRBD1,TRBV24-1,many,CATSDSARTGNYEQYF,TGTGCCACCAGTGATTCGGCGAGGACAGGGAACTACGAGCAGTACTTC
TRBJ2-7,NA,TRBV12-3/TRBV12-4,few,CASSQDRRSSYEQYF,TGTGCCAGCAGTCAGGACAGAAGGTCTTCCTACGAGCAGTACTTC
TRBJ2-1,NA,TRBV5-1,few,CASSLGFGVLEEQFF,TGCGCCAGCAGCTTGGGGTTCGGGGTATTGGAGGAGCAGTTCTTC